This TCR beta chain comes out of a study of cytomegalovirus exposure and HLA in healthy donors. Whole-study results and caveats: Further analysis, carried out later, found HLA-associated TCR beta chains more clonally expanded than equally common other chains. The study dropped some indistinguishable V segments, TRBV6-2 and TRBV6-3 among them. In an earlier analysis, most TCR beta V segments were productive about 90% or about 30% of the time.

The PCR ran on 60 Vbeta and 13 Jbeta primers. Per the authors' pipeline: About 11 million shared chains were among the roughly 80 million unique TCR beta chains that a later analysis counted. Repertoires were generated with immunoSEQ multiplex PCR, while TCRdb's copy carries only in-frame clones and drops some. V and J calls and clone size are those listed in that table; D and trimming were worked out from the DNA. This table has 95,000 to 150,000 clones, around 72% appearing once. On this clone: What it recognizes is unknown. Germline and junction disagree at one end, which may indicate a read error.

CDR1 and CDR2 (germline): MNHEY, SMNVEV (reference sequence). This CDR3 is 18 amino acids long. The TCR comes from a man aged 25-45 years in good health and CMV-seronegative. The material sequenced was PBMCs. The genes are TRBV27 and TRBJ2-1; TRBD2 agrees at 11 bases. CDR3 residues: CASSLWASGGPSHNEQFF. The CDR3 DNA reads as TGTGCCAGCAGTTTATGGGCTAGCGGGGGGCCCTCCCACAATGAGCAGTTCTTC.